The 7 T cell receptor beta chains listed next were all sequenced from one sample in a study of blood T cell repertoires in COVID-19 (dated by TCRdb to 2018 to 2020). The library was prepared using the immunoSEQ multiplex PCR assay. Here the immuneACCESS table is served through TCRdb, limited to in-frame sequences with V and J called. Missing clones are a known gap in these copies; in checked studies unresolved V genes cover under half, and the rest lacks a known reason. The sample table shows approximately 140,000 clones, and about 86% are seen once. The top ten constitute roughly 2.2% of the sample. Sequencing was performed on PBMCs or T cells enriched from blood (not recorded which). The origin of the receptors is a woman aged 50 to 65 who had recovered from COVID-19.

Only one count was recorded for this clone. V usage is TRBV7-3 and J usage is TRBJ2-7, with 8 bases lining up with TRBD2. V lost 2 bases and J lost 4; bases outside the gene matches: 4. CDR1 is SGHTA and CDR2 is FQGTGA in the germline V gene. This CDR3 region has 14 residues. The CDR3 region is CASSLQRGRYEQYF. CDR3 nucleotides: TGTGCCAGCAGCTTACAGCGGGGGAGGTACGAGCAGTACTTC. Complete variable domain (other parts from reference TRBV7-3 and TRBJ2-7): GAGVSQTPSNKVTEKGKYVELRCDPISGHTALYWYRQSLGQGPEFLIYFQGTGAADDSGLPNDRFFAVRPEGSVSTLKIQRTERGDSAVYLCASSLQRGRYEQYFGPGTRLTVT.

The V gene is TRBV7-2, the J gene TRBJ2-7; 10 nucleotides match TRBD2. CDR3 length equals 15 residues. Losses at the gene ends were 5 bases for V and 5 bases for J; bases not matched to a gene: 9. Germline CDR1 SGHTA, CDR2 FQGNSA. The DNA for the CDR3 is TGTGCCAGCAGCATAGGACTAGCGGAAGTCGACGAGCAGTACTTC. It specifies CASSIGLAEVDEQYF.

The J gene is TRBJ2-5, the V gene TRBV9, with 8 bases aligning to TRBD2. The J segment lost 2 bases and the V segment lost 4 bases, leaving 13 bases of the junction unmatched. Germline CDR1 and CDR2: SGDLS and YYNGEE. The CDR3 runs 17 residues. CDR3 nucleotide sequence: TGTGCCAGCAGCTCCCGACGGGATAGCGGGGAACAAGAGACCCAGTACTTC. Translating it yields CASSSRRDSGEQETQYF.

The chain joins TRBV6-2 or TRBV6-3 to TRBJ2-5; 12 positions agree with TRBD2. The CDR3 totals 15 residues. Looked up from germline, CDR1 is MNHEY and CDR2 is SVGEGT. V was pared by 4 bases and J by 5 bases, with 5 bases of the junction left unmatched. The CDR3 coding sequence is TGTGCCAGCAGTTCTAGCGGGGGGGCCCGGGAGACCCAGTACTTC. Amino acid sequence: CASSSSGGARETQYF.

The chain combines TRBV4-1 with TRBJ1-1; TRBD1 aligns across 9 bases. The germline V gene has CDR1 MGHRA and CDR2 YSYEKL. The length of the CDR3 is 16 residues. After removal of 3 bases from V and 5 bases from J, the junction contained 10 bases not matched to a gene. The CDR3 here is CASSHVPGQGGTEAFF. DNA for the CDR3: TGCGCCAGCAGCCATGTCCCGGGACAGGGAGGAACTGAAGCTTTCTTT.

The chain couples TRBV27 to TRBJ2-3, with TRBD1 identical over 7 bases. Per the germline V gene, CDR1 is MNHEY and CDR2 is SMNVEV (reference sequence). The CDR3 length is 14 residues. Unmatched junction bases numbered 2, after V lost 0 bases and J lost 5 bases. The CDR3 loop is CASSLSPGGDTQYF. The CDR3 nucleotides read TGTGCCAGCAGTTTATCGCCAGGGGGAGATACGCAGTATTTT.

The CDR3 loop reads CASSRQAGLLPSYEQYF. The CDR3 DNA is TGTGCCAGTAGCCGCCAGGCGGGACTCCTCCCCTCCTACGAGCAGTACTTC. This rearrangement joins TRBV19 to TRBJ2-7, with D maybe TRBD2 (6 bases). V was clipped by 6 bases and J by 0 bases, with 21 bases between them. The CDR3 length is 17 residues. CDR1 is LNHDA, CDR2 SQIVND, per germline (reference sequence).